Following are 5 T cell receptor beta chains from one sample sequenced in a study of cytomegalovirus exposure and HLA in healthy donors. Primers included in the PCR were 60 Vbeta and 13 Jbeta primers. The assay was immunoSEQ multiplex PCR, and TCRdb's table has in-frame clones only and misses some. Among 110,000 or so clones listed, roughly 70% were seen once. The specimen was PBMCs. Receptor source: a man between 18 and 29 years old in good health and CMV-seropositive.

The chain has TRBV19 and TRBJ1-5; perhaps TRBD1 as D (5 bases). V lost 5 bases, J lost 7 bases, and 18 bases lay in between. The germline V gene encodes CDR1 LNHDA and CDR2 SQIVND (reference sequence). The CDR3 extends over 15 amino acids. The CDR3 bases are TGTGCCAGTAGTTTCGTTTTGGTGTCAGGGCAGCCCCAGCATTTT. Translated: CASSFVLVSGQPQHF. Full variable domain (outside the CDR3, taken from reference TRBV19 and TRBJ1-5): DGGITQSPKYLFRKEGQNVTLSCEQNLNHDAMYWYRQDPGQGLRLIYYSQIVNDFQKGDIAEGYSVSREKKESFPLTVTSAQKNPTAFYLCASSFVLVSGQPQHFGDGTRLSIL.

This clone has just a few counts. The CDR3 sequence: CASSYLQSYNSPLHF. The CDR3 DNA follows: TGTGCCAGCAGTTACTTACAGTCTTATAATTCACCCCTCCACTTT. The chain couples TRBV6-5 to TRBJ1-6; D is undetermined. Germline-derived CDR1 and CDR2 are MNHEY and SVGAGI. This CDR3 is built from 15 residues. V lost 1 base, J lost 4 bases, and 8 bases lay in between.

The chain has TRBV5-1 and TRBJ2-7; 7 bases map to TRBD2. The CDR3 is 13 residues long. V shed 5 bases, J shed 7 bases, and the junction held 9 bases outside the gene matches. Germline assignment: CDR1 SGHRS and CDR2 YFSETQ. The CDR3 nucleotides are TGCGCCAGCAGTCTCCCGGCGGGGGAAGAGCAGTACTTC. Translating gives CASSLPAGEEQYF.

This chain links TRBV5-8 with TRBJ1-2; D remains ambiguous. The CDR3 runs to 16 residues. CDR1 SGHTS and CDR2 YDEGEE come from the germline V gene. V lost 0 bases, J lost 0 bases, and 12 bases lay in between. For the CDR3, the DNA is TGTGCCAGCAGCTTGGCCCGGGGAGCTGCTAACTATGGCTACACCTTC. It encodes CASSLARGAANYGYTF.

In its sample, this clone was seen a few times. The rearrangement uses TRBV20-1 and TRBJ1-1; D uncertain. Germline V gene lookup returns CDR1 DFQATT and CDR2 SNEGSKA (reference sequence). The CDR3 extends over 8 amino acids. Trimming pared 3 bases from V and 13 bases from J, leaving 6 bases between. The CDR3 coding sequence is TGCAGTGCTAGTCAACTTTTCTTT. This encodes CSASQLFF.